Listed below are T cell receptor beta chains from one sample, sequenced in a study of T-cell memory formation after mild COVID-19. MiXCR, applied by TCRdb to the 5' RACE reads, yields one record per CDR3 protein. The data contain roughly 200,000 distinct CDR3 sequences, around 16% of them singletons. Sequenced: PBMCs or a T cell subset sorted from them (not recorded which). These receptors originate from an adult woman who had mild COVID-19 (a few samples of this study predate the infection). Cell type and time point are not known. The CDR3 runs from the conserved cysteine through the conserved F or W. A D gene is named only where the DNA matches it firmly. Only some rows state a clone size, as once, few, many or a class for expanded clones.

TRBV4-2,TRBJ2-1,TRBD2,many,CASSQPSGTGEQFF,TGTGCCAGCAGCCAGCCTAGCGGGACCGGTGAGCAGTTCTTC
TRBV24-1,TRBJ1-2,-,few,CATSDPSGPKGGYTF,TGTGCCACCAGTGATCCCTCCGGGCCCAAAGGAGGCTACACCTTC
TRBV4-1,TRBJ2-3,TRBD2,few,CASSQVASGGATDTQYF,TGCGCCAGCAGCCAAGTAGCTAGCGGGGGGGCCACAGATACGCAGTATTTT
TRBV29-1,TRBJ2-1,-,-,CSVVHSYEQFF,TGCAGCGTTGTGCACAGTTATGAGCAGTTCTTC
TRBV5-1,TRBJ1-2,TRBD1,-,CASRTGGAGYGYTF,TGCGCCAGCAGAACAGGGGGCGCCGGCTATGGCTACACCTTC
TRBV18,TRBJ1-1,-,few,CASSPLGHQNTEAFF,TGTGCCAGCTCACCACTAGGACATCAGAACACTGAAGCTTTCTTT
TRBV11-2,TRBJ1-2,-,many,CASRQINYGYTF,TGTGCCAGCAGACAGATTAACTATGGCTACACCTTC
TRBV7-2,TRBJ2-4,TRBD1,-,CASSQYRGVSNIQYF,TGTGCCAGCAGTCAATACAGGGGGGTTTCAAACATTCAGTACTTC
TRBV29-1,TRBJ1-1,TRBD1,few,CSVSAPGGTEAFF,TGCAGCGTCTCCGCCCCAGGGGGCACTGAAGCTTTCTTT
TRBV5-1,TRBJ1-4,-,-,CASSLDRAEKLFF,TGCGCCAGCAGCTTGGACAGGGCTGAAAAACTGTTTTTT
TRBV24-1,TRBJ2-3,-,few,CATSDSAGTDTQYF,TGTGCCACCAGTGATAGCGCAGGCACAGATACGCAGTATTTT
TRBV12-3/TRBV12-4,TRBJ1-1,TRBD1,few,CASRPSGGDEAFF,TGTGCCAGCCGACCATCAGGGGGGGATGAAGCTTTCTTT
TRBV18,TRBJ1-6,-,few,CASSPYGGSSSPLHF,TGTGCCAGCTCACCCTACGGGGGATCAAGTTCACCCCTCCACTTT
TRBV6-2/TRBV6-3,TRBJ2-1,-,few,CASSLRDGTYSYNEQFF,TGTGCCAGCAGTCTCCGGGACGGAACTTACTCCTACAATGAGCAGTTCTTC
TRBV6-6,TRBJ2-1,TRBD2,few,CASSHTPSGGPREQFF,TGTGCCAGCAGCCACACTCCTAGCGGGGGGCCTAGGGAGCAGTTCTTC
TRBV7-8,TRBJ2-3,TRBD2,-,CASSLGLAGYTDTQYF,TGTGCCAGCAGCTTGGGACTAGCGGGATACACAGATACGCAGTATTTT
TRBV12-3/TRBV12-4,TRBJ1-1,-,-,CASSLAAGGGEAFF,TGTGCCAGCAGTTTAGCGGCCGGGGGAGGTGAAGCTTTCTTT
TRBV7-9,TRBJ1-6,TRBD1,many,CASSSLGQGNSPLHF,TGTGCCAGCAGCTCATTAGGACAGGGAAATTCACCCCTCCACTTT
TRBV29-1,TRBJ2-7,TRBD1,-,CSVDFRRGIYEQYF,TGCAGCGTTGACTTTCGCAGGGGGATCTACGAGCAGTACTTC
TRBV19,TRBJ2-3,-,few,CASRPGRSVTGDTQYF,TGTGCCAGTAGACCGGGTCGCTCCGTCACGGGAGATACGCAGTATTTT
TRBV28,TRBJ2-7,TRBD1,few,CASSSSTGTGSSEQYF,TGTGCCAGCAGTTCCAGTACCGGGACAGGGTCCTCCGAGCAGTACTTC
TRBV12-3/TRBV12-4,TRBJ1-6,-,-,CASSLGGWRGNSPLHF,TGTGCCAGCAGTTTAGGGGGGTGGAGAGGAAATTCACCCCTCCACTTT
TRBV2,TRBJ2-7,-,many,CASSEQGASSYEQYF,TGTGCCAGCAGTGAGCAAGGGGCGAGCTCCTACGAGCAGTACTTC
TRBV7-9,TRBJ1-2,TRBD1,-,CASNSQGGHYGYTF,TGTGCCAGCAACTCACAGGGGGGCCACTATGGCTACACCTTC
TRBV5-6,TRBJ2-1,TRBD2,few,CASRFPGGLVQFF,TGTGCCAGCAGATTCCCGGGGGGGTTAGTGCAGTTCTTC
TRBV3-1,TRBJ1-1,TRBD1,few,CASSQQDRGTTEAFF,TGTGCCAGCAGCCAGCAGGACAGGGGGACGACTGAAGCTTTCTTT
TRBV4-3,TRBJ1-4,-,few,CASSQRQKTGLNEKLFF,TGCGCCAGCAGCCAAAGACAGAAGACGGGCCTTAATGAAAAACTGTTTTTT
TRBV12-3/TRBV12-4,TRBJ1-5,-,few,CASSTDMYSNQPQHF,TGTGCCAGCAGTACCGACATGTATAGCAATCAGCCCCAGCATTTT
TRBV6-2/TRBV6-3,TRBJ1-1,-,few,CASSIILNTEAFF,TGTGCCAGCAGTATTATACTTAACACTGAAGCTTTCTTT
TRBV18,TRBJ1-1,-,few,CASSPPLKTGSNTEAFF,TGTGCCAGCTCACCACCTCTTAAGACAGGCTCAAACACTGAAGCTTTCTTT
TRBV7-9,TRBJ1-4,-,-,CASSLISRGDKEKLFF,TGTGCCAGCAGCTTAATAAGTCGGGGGGATAAAGAAAAACTGTTTTTT